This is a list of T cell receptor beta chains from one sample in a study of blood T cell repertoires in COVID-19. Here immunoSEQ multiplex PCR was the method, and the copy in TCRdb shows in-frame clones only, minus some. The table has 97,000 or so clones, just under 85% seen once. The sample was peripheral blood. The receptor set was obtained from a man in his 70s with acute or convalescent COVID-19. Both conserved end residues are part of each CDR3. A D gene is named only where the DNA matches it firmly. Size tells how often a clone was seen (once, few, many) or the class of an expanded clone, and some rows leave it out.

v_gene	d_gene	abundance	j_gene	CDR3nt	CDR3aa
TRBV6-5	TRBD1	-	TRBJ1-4	TGTGCCAGCAGTTACCAAGCCGACAGGGGGGATGAAAAACTGTTTTTT	CASSYQADRGDEKLFF
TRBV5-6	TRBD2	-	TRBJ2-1	TGTGCCAGCAGCCGCGGACTAGACAATGAGCAGTTCTTC	CASSRGLDNEQFF
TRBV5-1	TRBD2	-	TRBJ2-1	TGCGCCAGCAGCCTGGCGGGGGCCTACAATGAGCAGTTCTTC	CASSLAGAYNEQFF
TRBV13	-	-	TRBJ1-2	TGTGCCAGCAGGCCATTCAACCAGGGGAAGGCGGTTTCGAATTATGGCTACACCTTC	CASRPFNQGKAVSNYGYTF
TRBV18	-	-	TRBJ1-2	TGTGCCAGCTCACCAACAAGTCCCGGCTACACCTTC	CASSPTSPGYTF
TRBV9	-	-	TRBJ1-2	TGTGCCAGCAGTGCAGATTCAGGGGCGAGGGGCTACACCTTC	CASSADSGARGYTF
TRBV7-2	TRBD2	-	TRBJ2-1	TGTGCCAGCAGCCGGAAGGGACTAGCGGGAGTTGAGCAGTTCTTC	CASSRKGLAGVEQFF
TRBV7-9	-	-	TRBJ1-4	TGTGCCAGCAGCTTAAGTGGCAGATTCCATGAAAAACTGTTTTTT	CASSLSGRFHEKLFF
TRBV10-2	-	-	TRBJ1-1	TGCGCCAGTACCCGGGGGGAATCCACTGAAGCTTTCTTT	CASTRGESTEAFF
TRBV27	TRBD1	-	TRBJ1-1	TGTGCCAGCAGCGTAGCCCGGGACAGGGCATCTGAGGCTTTCTTT	CASSVARDRASEAFF
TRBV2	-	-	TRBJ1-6	TGTGCCAGCCAAGAAAGACAGAGGCGCTATAATTCACCCCTCCACTTT	CASQERQRRYNSPLHF
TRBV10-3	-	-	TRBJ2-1	TGTGCCATCAGTCCCGGACTCCCCGGCGGCAATGAGCAGTTCTTC	CAISPGLPGGNEQFF
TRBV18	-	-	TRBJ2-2	TGTGCCAGCTCAACTGACAGGTACCCCACCGGGGAGCTGTTTTTT	CASSTDRYPTGELFF
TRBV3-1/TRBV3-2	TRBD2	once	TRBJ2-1	TGTGCCAGCAGCATAGGACTAGCGGGGCGCTACAATGAGCAGTTCTTC	CASSIGLAGRYNEQFF
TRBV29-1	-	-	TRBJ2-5	TGCAGCGCCGTGCGGCAGGGGAAAGAGACCCAGTACTTC	CSAVRQGKETQYF
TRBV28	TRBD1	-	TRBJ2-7	TGTGCCAGCAGCACCCCCGGGACAGGGGATCACGAGCAGTACTTC	CASSTPGTGDHEQYF
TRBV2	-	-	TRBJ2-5	TGTGCCAGCAAGAAGCGCTCAGGGGAGGAGACCCAGTACTTC	CASKKRSGEETQYF
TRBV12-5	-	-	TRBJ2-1	TGTGCTAGTGGTTTGGTACAGGGACGGACCTTGGAGCAGTTCTTC	CASGLVQGRTLEQFF
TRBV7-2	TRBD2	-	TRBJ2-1	TGTGCCAGCAGCTTACCAGCTAGCGGGTTGGTTGAGCAGTTCTTC	CASSLPASGLVEQFF
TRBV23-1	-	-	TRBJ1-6	TGCGCCAGCCGCGGTGGGAGTTTCAATTCACCCCTCCACTTT	CASRGGSFNSPLHF
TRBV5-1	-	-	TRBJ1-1	TGCGCCAGCAGTTCAGGACACGAAATATCGGGCACTGAAGCTTTCTTT	CASSSGHEISGTEAFF
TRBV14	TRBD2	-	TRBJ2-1	TGTGCCAGCAGCCAAGAGGGGCTCTTAGCGGGTCGAGACAATGAGCAGTTCTTC	CASSQEGLLAGRDNEQFF
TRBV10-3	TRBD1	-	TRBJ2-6	TGTGCCATCAGTTCGGGACAGTCTTCTGGGGCCAACGTCCTGACTTTC	CAISSGQSSGANVLTF
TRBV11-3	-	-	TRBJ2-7	TGTGCCAGCTCCCGGGATCCAAACTCCTACGAGCAGTACTTC	CASSRDPNSYEQYF
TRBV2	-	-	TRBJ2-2	TGTGCCAGCAGTGAGCGGTTGAACACCGGGGAGCTGTTTTTT	CASSERLNTGELFF
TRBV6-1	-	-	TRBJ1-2	TGTGCCAGCAGTGAAGGGTTTATGGCCCTAGATGGCTACACCTTC	CASSEGFMALDGYTF
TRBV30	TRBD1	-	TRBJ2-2	TGTGCCTGGAGTGTACGAGGGGGCCTCGGCACCGGGGAGCTGTTTTTT	CAWSVRGGLGTGELFF
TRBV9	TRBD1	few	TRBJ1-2	TGTGCCAGCAGCGTCGGACAGGGGCGGGGATCCTATCGCTACACCTTC	CASSVGQGRGSYRYTF